The clone carrying this T cell receptor beta chain was found once. CDR3 size: 15 residues. This sample was included in a study of blood T cell repertoires in COVID-19. Study overall: Whether acute or convalescent, the COVID-19 samples came from the United States, Italy and Spain. Sample material is recorded as cDNA or gDNA derived from T cells, B-cell-depleted T cells, or PBMCs.

In the original processing: Counts of nucleated cells, estimated from reference gene primer amplification, were obtained. Some clones are missing from TCRdb's copy, which holds only in-frame ones; the method was immunoSEQ multiplex PCR. The V and J calls and clone size were taken over from that table, and D and trimming were inferred from the DNA. This table has approximately 300,000 clones, about 87% appearing once. The rearrangement links TRBV21-1 to TRBJ1-1; TRBD1 reflects the table's D call only, with no check against the DNA. TRBV21-1 is a known pseudogene. The sample comprised peripheral blood. The source is a woman between 45 and 60 years old with COVID-19, enrolled during active disease. The CDR3 DNA reads TGTGCCAGCAGCCAGAGGGGACAAGTGAACACTGAAGCTTTCTTT. Its protein product is CASSQRGQVNTEAFF.